The rows below give T cell receptor beta chains drawn from one sample of a study of T-cell reconstitution after alpha-beta-depleted transplantation in children. One entry per CDR3 protein results from TCRdb running MiXCR on the PCR reads. The table lists about 980,000 distinct CDR3 sequences, about 26% of them singletons, with about 28% in the top ten. The sample was PBMCs, mostly from graft donor cells, taken 360 days after TCRalphabeta/CD19-depleted stem cell transplant. These receptors came from a boy under three years old who had a stem cell transplant for SCID, so the T cells may come from the graft donor. Both conserved end residues are part of each CDR3. D genes are given only for firm matches. Not every row has a clone size; where given, it reads once, few, many or a size class.

abundance,v_gene,j_gene,d_gene,CDR3nt,CDR3aa
-,TRBV10-3,TRBJ2-1,-,TGTGCCATCAGAGGGTCCAATGAGCAGTTCTTC,CAIRGSNEQFF
-,TRBV12-3/TRBV12-4,TRBJ2-5,TRBD1,TGTGCCAGCAGTTCCCCGGGACAGGGCCCACAAGAGACCCAGTACTTC,CASSSPGQGPQETQYF
many,TRBV6-5,TRBJ2-5,TRBD2,TGTGCCAGCAGTTACGATTGGGGAGGGGAGACCCAGTACTTC,CASSYDWGGETQYF
once,TRBV3-1,TRBJ2-7,TRBD2,TGTGCCAGCAGCCGAATAACTAGCGGGGGCGACGAGCAGTACTTC,CASSRITSGGDEQYF
-,TRBV9,TRBJ2-7,-,TGTGCCAGCAGCGTAGGGCCGATGCGCGAGCAGTACTTC,CASSVGPMREQYF
-,TRBV5-1,TRBJ2-7,-,TGCGCCAGCAGCTTGGACGGGACTCATTACTACGAGCAGTACTTC,CASSLDGTHYYEQYF
once,TRBV19,TRBJ1-1,TRBD1,TGTGCCAGTAGTATAGGTCCTAGGGGGCGAACTGAAGCTTTCTTT,CASSIGPRGRTEAFF
-,TRBV7-3,TRBJ2-1,-,TGTGCCAGCAGCTTGAGAGAGGGCTCCTACAATGAGCAGTTCTTC,CASSLREGSYNEQFF
few,TRBV29-1,TRBJ2-7,TRBD2,TGCAGCGTTGGGGAGGGCGAGCAGTACTTC,CSVGEGEQYF
few,TRBV20-1,TRBJ1-1,-,TGCAGTGCTAGACCCCAATGGAGGGAGGCTGAAGCTTTCTTT,CSARPQWREAEAFF
few,TRBV5-1,TRBJ1-1,-,TGCGCCAGCAGCTTGGTTCGGACAACTTCCCAAGCTTTCTTT,CASSLVRTTSQAFF
-,TRBV5-1,TRBJ2-5,-,TGCGCCAGCAGCTTGGGAAGTGCCGAAGAGACCCAGTACTTC,CASSLGSAEETQYF
few,TRBV5-6,TRBJ2-7,-,TGTGCCAGCAGCCTGGACCAGAATGTCTACGAGCAGTACTTC,CASSLDQNVYEQYF
few,TRBV2,TRBJ1-1,-,TGTGCCAGCAGGGACGGATTTATGAACACTGAAGCTTTCTTT,CASRDGFMNTEAFF
few,TRBV10-3,TRBJ1-3,TRBD1,TGTGCCATCACTACGGACAGGGGCCCTGGAAACACCATATATTTT,CAITTDRGPGNTIYF
-,TRBV9,TRBJ2-1,-,TGTGCCAGCAGCGTAGCAGGTGGGGGGGCCATCGATGAGCAGTTCTTC,CASSVAGGGAIDEQFF
-,TRBV12-3/TRBV12-4,TRBJ1-5,-,TGTGCCAGCAGTTTGGGACGGACTAACAATCAGCCCCAGCATTTT,CASSLGRTNNQPQHF
few,TRBV18,TRBJ2-2,-,TGTGCCAGCTCACCAAATAACGGACCGAACACCGGGGAGCTGTTTTTT,CASSPNNGPNTGELFF
few,TRBV20-1,TRBJ2-3,-,TGCAGTGCTCCTCGGATTAGCACAGATACGCAGTATTTT,CSAPRISTDTQYF
-,TRBV7-8,TRBJ2-3,-,TGTGCCAGCAGCTTAGCACAGGGTTCGGGCACAGATACGCAGTATTTT,CASSLAQGSGTDTQYF
-,TRBV28,TRBJ1-1,-,TGTGCCAGCAGTGTCCCGACAGGAGTGAACACTGAAGCTTTCTTT,CASSVPTGVNTEAFF
-,TRBV5-1,TRBJ2-2,-,TGCGCCAGCAATCGTGCAGGAGGGTTTAACACCGGGGAGCTGTTTTTT,CASNRAGGFNTGELFF
-,TRBV4-2,TRBJ2-6,TRBD2,TGTGCCAGCAGCCAAGATCAAGCGGGGGGGAGTGGGGCCAACGTCCTGACTTTC,CASSQDQAGGSGANVLTF
few,TRBV12-3/TRBV12-4,TRBJ2-1,-,TGTGCCAGCACAGGGGGGGCTAAGGGGGACAATGAGCAGTTCTTC,CASTGGAKGDNEQFF
few,TRBV7-3,TRBJ2-1,TRBD2,TGTGCCAGCAGCTCTTGGACTAGCGGGGGCTACAATGAGCAGTTCTTC,CASSSWTSGGYNEQFF
-,TRBV6-5,TRBJ1-2,-,TGTGCCAGCAGCCTGCCAGGGGCTCTACGAGGCTACACCTTC,CASSLPGALRGYTF
few,TRBV4-3,TRBJ2-1,TRBD1,TGCGCCAGCAGCCAAGTCACCGGGACAGGGGACAATGAGCAGTTCTTC,CASSQVTGTGDNEQFF
-,TRBV18,TRBJ2-7,-,TGTGCCAGCTCCCTGGGACGGTACCTCTCCTACGAGCAGTACTTC,CASSLGRYLSYEQYF
-,TRBV6-1,TRBJ2-2,-,TGTGCCAGCAGCACAACCAGGGCGACAGACACCGGGGAGCTGTTTTTT,CASSTTRATDTGELFF
-,TRBV5-5,TRBJ2-5,-,TGTGCCAGCAGCTTGTATTACGGTGCCCGGGCACAAGAGACCCAGTACTTC,CASSLYYGARAQETQYF
few,TRBV6-5,TRBJ2-2,-,TGTGCCAGCAGGTTTTACTCGAACACCGGGGAGCTGTTTTTT,CASRFYSNTGELFF